Listed below are T cell receptor beta chains from one sample, sequenced in a study of identical twins. TCRdb re-called the 5' RACE reads with MiXCR, one entry per CDR3 protein. In the table there are approximately 600,000 distinct CDR3 sequences, less than 9% of which are singletons. The same specimen was also included in a second study, on yellow fever vaccine responses in identical twins.

Source material: PBMCs. These receptors were taken from a woman under 30 in good health. Both conserved end residues are part of each CDR3. Fields, in order: clone size, V gene, J gene, D gene, CDR3 DNA, CDR3 protein. A D gene is named only where the DNA matches it firmly. Clone size appears in some rows only: once, few, many, or a class for an expanded clone.

NA	TRBV7-7	TRBJ2-5	NA	TGTGCCAGCAGCTTAGGCGGGAAAACCCAAGAGACCCAGTACTTC	CASSLGGKTQETQYF
many	TRBV12-3/TRBV12-4	TRBJ1-5	NA	TGTGCCAGCAGCAACTCCGGGACGTCAAGCAATCAGCCCCAGCATTTT	CASSNSGTSSNQPQHF
NA	TRBV2	TRBJ2-7	NA	TGTGCCAGCAGCGGGCCGTGGGGGCAGTACTTC	CASSGPWGQYF
many	TRBV6-5	TRBJ1-1	NA	TGTGCCAGCAGGACCGGTGCTGAAGCTTTCTTT	CASRTGAEAFF
few	TRBV5-6	TRBJ2-5	NA	TGTGCCAGCAGCTTGAGATTGGTCTACCAAGAGACCCAGTACTTC	CASSLRLVYQETQYF
many	TRBV12-3/TRBV12-4	TRBJ1-2	NA	TGTGCCAGCAGTTTTCGCTCCACAGGGAACGGAGGCTACACCTTC	CASSFRSTGNGGYTF
many	TRBV12-3/TRBV12-4	TRBJ2-7	NA	TGTGCCAGCAGCCTCCGGGACGGCTACGAGCAGTACTTC	CASSLRDGYEQYF
NA	TRBV29-1	TRBJ1-1	NA	TGCAGCGTTGGGAAAGCAGTCAACACTGAAGCTTTCTTT	CSVGKAVNTEAFF
NA	TRBV12-3/TRBV12-4	TRBJ2-3	NA	TGTGCCAGCAGTCGTCAGGAGGATACGCAGTATTTT	CASSRQEDTQYF
many	TRBV5-1	TRBJ2-3	TRBD1	TGCGCCAGCAGCGGATCCGGGACAGGGGCAAGAGATACGCAGTATTTT	CASSGSGTGARDTQYF
NA	TRBV28	TRBJ1-6	TRBD1	TGTGCCAGCCCAGGCGGACAGGCAAATTCACCCCTCCACTTT	CASPGGQANSPLHF